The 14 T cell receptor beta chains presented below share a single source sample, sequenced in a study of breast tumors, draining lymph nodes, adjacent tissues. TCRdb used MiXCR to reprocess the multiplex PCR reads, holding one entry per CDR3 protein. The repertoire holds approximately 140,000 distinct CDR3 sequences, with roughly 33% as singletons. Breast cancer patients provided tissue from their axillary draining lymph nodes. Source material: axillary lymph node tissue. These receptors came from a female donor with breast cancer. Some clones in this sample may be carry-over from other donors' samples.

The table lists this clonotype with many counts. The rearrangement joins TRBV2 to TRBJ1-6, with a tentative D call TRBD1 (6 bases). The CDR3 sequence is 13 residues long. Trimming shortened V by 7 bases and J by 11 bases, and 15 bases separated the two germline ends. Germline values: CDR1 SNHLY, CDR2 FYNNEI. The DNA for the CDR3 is TGTGCCAGCAAGATTCAGGGGTCGACACCCCTCCACTTT. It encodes CASKIQGSTPLHF.

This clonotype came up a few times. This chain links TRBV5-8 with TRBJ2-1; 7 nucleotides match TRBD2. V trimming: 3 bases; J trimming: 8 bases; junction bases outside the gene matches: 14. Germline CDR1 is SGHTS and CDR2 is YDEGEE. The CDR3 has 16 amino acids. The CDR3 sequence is CASSSLGAGVAYEQFF. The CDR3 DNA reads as TGTGCCAGCAGCTCCCTAGGCGCGGGGGTTGCTTATGAGCAGTTCTTC. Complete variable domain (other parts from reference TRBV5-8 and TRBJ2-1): EAGVTQSPTHLIKTRGQQATLRCSPISGHTSVYWYQQALGLGLQFLLWYDEGEERNRGNFPPRFSGRQFPNYSSELNVNALELEDSALYLCASSSLGAGVAYEQFFGPGTRLTVL.

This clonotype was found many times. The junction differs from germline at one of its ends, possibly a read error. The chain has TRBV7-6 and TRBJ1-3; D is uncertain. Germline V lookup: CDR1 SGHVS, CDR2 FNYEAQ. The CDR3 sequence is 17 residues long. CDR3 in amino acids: CASSLEVGQSSGNPIYF. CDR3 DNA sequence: TGTGCCAGCAGCTTAGAGGTTGGTCAGTCCTCTGGAAACCCCATATATTTT. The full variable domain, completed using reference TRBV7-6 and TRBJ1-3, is GAGVSQSPRYKVTKRGQDVALRCDPISGHVSLYWYRQALGQGPEFLTYFNYEAQQDKSGLPNDRFSAERPEGSISTLTIQRTEQRDSAMYRCASSLEVGQSSGNPIYFGEGSWLTVV.

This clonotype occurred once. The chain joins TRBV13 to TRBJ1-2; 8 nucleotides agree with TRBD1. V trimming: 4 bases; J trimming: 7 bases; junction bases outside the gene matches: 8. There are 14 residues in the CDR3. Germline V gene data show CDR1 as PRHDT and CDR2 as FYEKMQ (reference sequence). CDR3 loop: CASSSTGGSFGYTF. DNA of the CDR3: TGTGCCAGCAGCTCTACAGGGGGAAGTTTTGGCTACACCTTC.

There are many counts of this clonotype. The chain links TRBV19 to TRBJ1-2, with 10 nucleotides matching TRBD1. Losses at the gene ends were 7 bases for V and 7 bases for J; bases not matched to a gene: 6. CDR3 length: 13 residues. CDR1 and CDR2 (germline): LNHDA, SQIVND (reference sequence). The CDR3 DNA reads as TGTGCCAGTACCGGACAGGGGGTCGGTGGCTACACCTTC. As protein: CASTGQGVGGYTF.

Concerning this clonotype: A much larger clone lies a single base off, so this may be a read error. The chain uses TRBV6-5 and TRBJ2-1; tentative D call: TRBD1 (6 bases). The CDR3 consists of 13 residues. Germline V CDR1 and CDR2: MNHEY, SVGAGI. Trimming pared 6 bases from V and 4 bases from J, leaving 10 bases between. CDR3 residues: CASRHRAYNEQFF. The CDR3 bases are TGTGCCAGCAGGCACAGGGCTTACAATGAGCAGTTCTTC.

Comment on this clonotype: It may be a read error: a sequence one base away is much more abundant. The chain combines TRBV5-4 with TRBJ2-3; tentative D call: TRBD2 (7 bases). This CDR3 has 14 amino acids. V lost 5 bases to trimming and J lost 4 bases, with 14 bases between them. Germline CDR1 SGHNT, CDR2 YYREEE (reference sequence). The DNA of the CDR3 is TGTGCCAGCAGTCTCGGGGAGGGGGCAGATACGCAGTATTTT. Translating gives CASSLGEGADTQYF.

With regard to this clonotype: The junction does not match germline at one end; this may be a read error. CDR3 sequence (DNA): TGCGCCAGCAGCCCGACGACAGGGGTGAAAACTGAAGCTTTCTTT. Its translation is CASSPTTGVKTEAFF. This chain connects TRBV4-1 to TRBJ1-1; 8 bases are a match to TRBD1. Per germline, CDR1 MGHRA and CDR2 YSYEKL. This CDR3 comprises 15 residues.

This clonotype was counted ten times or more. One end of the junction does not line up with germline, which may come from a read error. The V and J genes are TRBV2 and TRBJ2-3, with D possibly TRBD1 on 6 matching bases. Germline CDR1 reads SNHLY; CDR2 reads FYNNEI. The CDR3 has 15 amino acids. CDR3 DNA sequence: TGTGCCAGCAGTTTCGAGGGGGTCCGCACAGATACGCGGTATTTT. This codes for CASSFEGVRTDTRYF.

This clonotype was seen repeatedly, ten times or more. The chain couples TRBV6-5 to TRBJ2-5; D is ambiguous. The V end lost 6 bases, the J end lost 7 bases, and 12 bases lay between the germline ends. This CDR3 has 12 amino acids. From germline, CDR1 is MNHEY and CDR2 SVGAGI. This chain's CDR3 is CASSEVLGTQYF. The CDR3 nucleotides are TGTGCCAGCAGCGAAGTTCTAGGGACCCAGTACTTC.

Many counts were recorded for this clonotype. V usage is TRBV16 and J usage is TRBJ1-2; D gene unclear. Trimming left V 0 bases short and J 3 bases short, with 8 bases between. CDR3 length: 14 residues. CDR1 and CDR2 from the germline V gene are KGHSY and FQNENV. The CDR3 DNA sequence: TGTGCCAGCAGCCAATCTCGAACAGACTATGGCTACACCTTC. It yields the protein CASSQSRTDYGYTF.

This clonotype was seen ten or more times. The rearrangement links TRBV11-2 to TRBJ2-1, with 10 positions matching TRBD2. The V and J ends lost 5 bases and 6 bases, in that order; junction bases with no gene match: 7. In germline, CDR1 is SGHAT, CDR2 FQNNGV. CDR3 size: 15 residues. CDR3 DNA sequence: TGTGCCAGCAGCCTCGGAATAGCGGGGGGCAATGAGCAGTTCTTC. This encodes CASSLGIAGGNEQFF. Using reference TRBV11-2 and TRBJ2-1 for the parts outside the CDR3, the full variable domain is EAGVAQSPRYKIIEKRQSVAFWCNPISGHATLYWYQQILGQGPKLLIQFQNNGVVDDSQLPKDRFSAERLKGVDSTLKIQPAKLEDSAVYLCASSLGIAGGNEQFFGPGTRLTVL.

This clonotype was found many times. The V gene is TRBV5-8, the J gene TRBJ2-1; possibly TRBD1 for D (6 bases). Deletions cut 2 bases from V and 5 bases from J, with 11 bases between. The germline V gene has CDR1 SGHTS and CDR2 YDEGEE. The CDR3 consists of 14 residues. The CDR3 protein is CASSLRGRHNEQFF. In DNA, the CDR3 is TGTGCCAGCAGCTTAAGGGGGAGACACAATGAGCAGTTCTTC. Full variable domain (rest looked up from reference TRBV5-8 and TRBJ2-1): EAGVTQSPTHLIKTRGQQATLRCSPISGHTSVYWYQQALGLGLQFLLWYDEGEERNRGNFPPRFSGRQFPNYSSELNVNALELEDSALYLCASSLRGRHNEQFFGPGTRLTVL.

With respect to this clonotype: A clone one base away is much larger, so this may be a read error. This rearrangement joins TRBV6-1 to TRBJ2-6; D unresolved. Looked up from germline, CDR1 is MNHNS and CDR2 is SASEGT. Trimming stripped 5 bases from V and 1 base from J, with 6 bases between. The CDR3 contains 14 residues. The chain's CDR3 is CASSQRSGANVLTF. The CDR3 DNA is TGTGCCAGCAGTCAAAGGTCTGGGGCCAACGTCCTGACTTTC.